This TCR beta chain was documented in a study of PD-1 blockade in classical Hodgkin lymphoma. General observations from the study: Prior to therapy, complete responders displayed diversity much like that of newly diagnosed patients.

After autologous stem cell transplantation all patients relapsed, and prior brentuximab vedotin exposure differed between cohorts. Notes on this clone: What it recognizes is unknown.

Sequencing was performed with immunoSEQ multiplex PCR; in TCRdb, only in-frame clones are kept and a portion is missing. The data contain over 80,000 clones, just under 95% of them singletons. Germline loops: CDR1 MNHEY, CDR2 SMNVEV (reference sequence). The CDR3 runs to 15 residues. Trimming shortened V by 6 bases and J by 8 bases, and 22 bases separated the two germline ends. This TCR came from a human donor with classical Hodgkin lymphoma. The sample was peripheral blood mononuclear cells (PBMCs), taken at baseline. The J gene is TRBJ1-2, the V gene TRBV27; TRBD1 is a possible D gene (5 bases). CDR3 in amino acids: CASRGRDPIREGYTF. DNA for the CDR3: TGTGCCAGCAGGGGCCGGGACCCTATCCGGGAGGGCTACACCTTC.